This T cell receptor (beta chain) was captured by sequencing in a study of beta chain features in type 1 diabetes. The sequenced template was cDNA made from the entire isolated RNA. Assay used: immunoSEQ multiplex PCR; TCRdb lists only in-frame clones, some missing. In the table there are roughly 450,000 clones, about 10% of which are singletons. This CDR3 is 15 amino acids long. Germline CDR1 SGHTA, CDR2 FQGNSA. V was cut by 1 base and J by 5 bases, with 14 bases left in between. This TCR came from a woman under 30 in good health. The material sequenced was naive CD4+ T cells from blood. The chain combines TRBV7-2 with TRBJ1-1; a possible D gene is TRBD1 (6 bases). The CDR3 DNA reads TGTGCCAGCAGCTTAGTCCGGGGGCGAGTTACTGAAGCTTTCTTT. This sequence encodes CASSLVRGRVTEAFF.